This section outlines one TCR beta chain sequence together with its context. J gave up 6 bases and V 7 bases, and 10 bases lay outside the gene matches. The germline V gene has CDR1 SGDLS and CDR2 YYNGEE. The CDR3 spans 14 residues. These data belong to a study of blood T cell repertoires in COVID-19. Study-wide context: The United States, Italy and Spain were the sources of the acute and convalescent COVID-19 samples. The analysed material was cDNA or gDNA that came from T cells, B-cell-depleted T cells, or PBMCs.

In the original processing: Reference gene primer amplification gave estimated nucleated cell counts. Here immunoSEQ multiplex PCR was the method, and the copy in TCRdb shows in-frame clones only, minus some. The D gene and trimming were derived from the DNA, and the V and J assignments and clone size from that table. This sample has some 45,000 clones, with about 87% found just once. The V gene is TRBV9, the J gene TRBJ1-2; 9 nucleotides match TRBD1. Sequencing used peripheral blood. The TCR sequence derives from a human donor with active COVID-19. The donor label of this sample is uncertain. The CDR3 here is CASGHRGQLDGYTF. The CDR3 region has the DNA TGTGCCAGCGGCCACAGGGGGCAATTGGATGGCTACACCTTC. Supplemented by reference TRBV9 and TRBJ1-2, the full variable domain reads DSGVTQTPKHLITATGQRVTLRCSPRSGDLSVYWYQQSLDQGLQFLIQYYNGEERAKGNILERFSAQQFPDLHSELNLSSLELGDSALYFCASGHRGQLDGYTFGSGTRLTVV.